One and the same sample provided the 26 T cell receptor beta chains below, sequenced in a study of cytomegalovirus exposure and HLA in healthy donors listed by TCRdb under 2017. The library was built by means of the immunoSEQ multiplex PCR assay. The multiplex PCR relied on a mix of 60 forward primers for TCR Vbeta segments and 13 reverse primers for TCR Jbeta segments. TCRdb re-hosts the immuneACCESS table, in-frame sequences only. Its copies lack some clones; in the studies checked, an unresolved V gene accounts for under half of them, and the cause for the rest is not known. The sample includes under 150,000 clones, with about four fifths observed a single time. The top ten clonotypes cover about 2.7% of the sample. Input material: PBMCs. The receptors were gathered from a woman aged 18-29 years in good health and CMV-seronegative.

The rearrangement uses TRBV30 and TRBJ1-1; possible D gene TRBD1, 5 bases. Looked up from germline, CDR1 is GTSNPN and CDR2 is SVGIG (reference sequence). The V gene lost 2 bases and the J gene lost 0 bases, with 13 bases spanning the gap. This CDR3 is built from 15 residues. This CDR3 reads CAWSWGGPVNTEAFF. The DNA for the CDR3 is TGTGCCTGGAGTTGGGGGGGTCCCGTGAACACTGAAGCTTTCTTT.

The CDR3 here is CASSSPTSGSFGTQYF. The CDR3 DNA sequence: TGTGCCAGCAGTTCACCGACTAGCGGGAGCTTTGGTACGCAGTATTTT. This chain connects TRBV28 to TRBJ2-3; 12 nucleotides agree with TRBD2. The ends lost 4 bases at V and 8 bases at J; junction bases unmatched: 10. CDR1 and CDR2 from the germline V gene are MDHEN and SYDVKM. This CDR3 is 16 amino acids long.

This clone was observed a few times. The rearrangement links TRBV6-1 to TRBJ1-1, with D unresolved. V was clipped by 3 bases and J by 5 bases, with 10 bases between them. CDR1 is MNHNS and CDR2 is SASEGT in the germline V gene. CDR3 length equals 13 residues. CDR3: CASSDVTETEAFF. Written as DNA, the CDR3 is TGTGCCAGCAGTGACGTCACTGAAACTGAAGCTTTCTTT.

The CDR3 nucleotides read TGTGCCAGCAGGCGGGGGACTAACTCCTACGAGCAGTACTTC. It specifies CASRRGTNSYEQYF. The genes are TRBV28 and TRBJ2-7; 7 bases fit TRBD2. Germline CDR1 reads MDHEN; CDR2 reads SYDVKM. V dropped 6 bases and J dropped 0; count of bases not matched to a gene: 5. This CDR3 comprises 14 residues.

The V call is TRBV12-5, the J call TRBJ2-5, with D possibly matching TRBD1 (6 bases). The CDR3 is 15 amino acids. The V end lost 1 base, the J end lost 4 bases, and 13 bases lay between the germline ends. In germline, CDR1 is LGHNT, CDR2 FRNRAP. The chain's CDR3 is CASGLAQGWGETQYF. The CDR3 DNA reads as TGTGCTAGTGGTTTGGCACAGGGTTGGGGAGAGACCCAGTACTTC.

This clone was observed once. This chain joins TRBV5-6 and TRBJ1-2, with D perhaps matching TRBD1 (6 bases). V gave up 1 base and J gave up 4 bases, with 17 bases separating them. CDR3 length: 16 amino acids. CDR1 SGHDT and CDR2 YYEEEE come from the germline V gene. The CDR3 spells CASSLFSGAGAYGYTF. In DNA form, the CDR3 reads TGTGCCAGCAGCTTGTTCTCCGGAGCGGGGGCCTATGGCTACACCTTC.

The V call is TRBV29-1, the J call TRBJ1-2; 11 bases line up with TRBD1. The J segment lost 7 bases and the V segment lost 3 bases, leaving 10 bases of the junction unmatched. The germline gives CDR1 SQVTM, CDR2 ANQGSEA. The CDR3 runs to 15 residues. CDR3 in amino acids: CSVDEGQGAPGGYTF. The CDR3 nucleotides are TGCAGCGTTGATGAAGGACAGGGGGCGCCGGGTGGCTACACCTTC.

V and J are TRBV6-5 and TRBJ1-2, with D possibly being TRBD1 (6 bases). In germline, CDR1 is MNHEY, CDR2 SVGAGI. This CDR3 region has 15 residues. V lost 0 bases, J lost 5 bases, and 13 bases lay in between. The DNA of the CDR3 is TGTGCCAGCAGTTACTCGAGGGGGGGCTGGTATGGCTACACCTTC. Amino acids: CASSYSRGGWYGYTF.

The chain has TRBV5-1 and TRBJ2-7; D may be TRBD1 (5 bases). There are 14 residues in the CDR3. Germline loops: CDR1 SGHRS, CDR2 YFSETQ. V dropped 1 base and J dropped 5 bases, with 13 bases sitting between them. The chain's CDR3 is CASSLTGRVHEQYF. The CDR3 DNA reads TGCGCCAGCAGCTTGACTGGCAGGGTCCACGAGCAGTACTTC.

The rearrangement uses TRBV27 and TRBJ1-2; the D is unclear. Germline V gene sequence: CDR1 MNHEY, CDR2 SMNVEV (reference sequence). The ends were cut back, 5 bases at V and 6 bases at J, with 10 bases in the middle. This CDR3 spans 12 amino acids. The CDR3 protein is CASSAGLDGYTF. Written as DNA, the CDR3 is TGTGCCAGCAGTGCAGGACTAGATGGCTACACCTTC.

The chain uses TRBV28 and TRBJ1-5, with D possibly TRBD1 on 6 matching bases. Trimming cost V 6 bases and J 0 bases, with 12 bases left between them. The germline V gene has CDR1 MDHEN and CDR2 SYDVKM. The CDR3 is made up of 15 amino acids. Here the CDR3 DNA reads TGTGCCAGCAGGAACACAGGGTTTAGCAATCAGCCCCAGCATTTT. The encoded protein is CASRNTGFSNQPQHF.

The V and J genes are TRBV10-3 and TRBJ2-1, with TRBD1 matching over 7 bases. Germline V gives CDR1 ENHRY, CDR2 SYGVKD. The J segment lost 4 bases and the V segment lost 8 bases, leaving 5 bases of the junction unmatched. This CDR3 contains 13 residues. The CDR3 spells CAIRGQLYNEQFF. The CDR3, as DNA: TGTGCCATCCGGGGACAGTTGTACAATGAGCAGTTCTTC.

The V gene is TRBV6-5, the J gene TRBJ2-7; D may be TRBD1 (6 bases). Germline V lookup: CDR1 MNHEY, CDR2 SVGAGI. V shed 4 bases and J shed 3 bases, with 16 bases lying between them. The CDR3 consists of 15 residues. CDR3 sequence reads: CASSCQGTHFYEQYV. The CDR3 coding sequence is TGTGCCAGCAGTTGTCAAGGGACACACTTCTACGAGCAGTACGTC.

The chain has TRBV28 and TRBJ1-5, with D possibly TRBD1 on 5 matching bases. The CDR3 spans 13 residues. Trimming pared 5 bases from V and 6 bases from J, leaving 11 bases between. Germline V gene data show CDR1 as MDHEN and CDR2 as SYDVKM. CDR3 DNA: TGTGCCAGCAGTCAGGGAGGGATTCAGCCCCAGCATTTT. As protein: CASSQGGIQPQHF.

This chain joins TRBV5-6 and TRBJ1-1; 7 bases map to TRBD1. Germline V lookup: CDR1 SGHDT, CDR2 YYEEEE. The CDR3 is 13 residues long. Trimming removed 4 bases from V and 5 bases from J; junction bases left unmatched: 5. The CDR3 loop reads CASSVGGNTEAFF. CDR3 DNA sequence: TGTGCCAGCAGCGTAGGGGGCAATACTGAAGCTTTCTTT.

This clone was seen just once. V gene TRBV28 combines with J gene TRBJ2-2; D possibly corresponds to TRBD2 (5 bases). CDR3 length equals 14 residues. Trimming took off 7 bases at V and 4 bases at J, with 13 bases between the two ends. The germline V gene encodes CDR1 MDHEN and CDR2 SYDVKM. CDR3 loop: CASTIGLSTGELFF. For the CDR3, the DNA is TGTGCCAGCACCATCGGACTTTCCACCGGGGAGCTGTTTTTT.

The chain has TRBV27 and TRBJ1-2; TRBD1 agrees at 7 bases. V was pared by 4 bases and J by 8 bases, with 13 bases of the junction left unmatched. The CDR3 consists of 15 residues. In germline, CDR1 is MNHEY, CDR2 SMNVEV (reference sequence). In DNA, the CDR3 is TGTGCCAGCAGTTCGATCTGGAGGGACAGATTGGGCTACACCTTC. Translated: CASSSIWRDRLGYTF.

V and J are TRBV11-2 and TRBJ2-7; tentative D call: TRBD2 (7 bases). The ends were cut back, 2 bases at V and 5 bases at J, with 22 bases in the middle. CDR3 length equals 17 residues. Germline lookup yields CDR1 SGHAT and CDR2 FQNNGV. CDR3 amino acids: CASSLSLMRGLPHEQYF. The CDR3 nucleotides read TGTGCCAGCAGCTTATCCCTCATGCGGGGGCTCCCCCACGAGCAGTACTTC.

This sequence joins TRBV27 and TRBJ1-4, with D possibly matching TRBD1 (6 bases). V was cut by 6 bases and J by 5 bases, with 16 bases left in between. Germline V gives CDR1 MNHEY, CDR2 SMNVEV (reference sequence). The CDR3 runs to 15 residues. The CDR3 is CASRRRTELNEKLFF. Here the CDR3 DNA reads TGTGCCAGCAGACGGAGGACAGAACTGAATGAAAAACTGTTTTTT.

The chain employs TRBV14 and TRBJ1-1, with 8 bases fitting TRBD1. Trimming took 3 bases from V and 8 from J; bases not matched to a gene: 11. There are 15 residues in the CDR3. Germline values: CDR1 SGHDN, CDR2 FVKESK. This CDR3 reads CASSQTGVGVLEAFF. In DNA, the CDR3 is TGTGCCAGCAGCCAGACAGGGGTGGGAGTACTAGAAGCTTTCTTT.

This chain joins TRBV5-1 and TRBJ1-1; unclear D gene. The V end was cut by 1 base, the J end by 4 bases, with 11 bases between. The CDR3 sequence is 14 residues long. The germline V gene has CDR1 SGHRS and CDR2 YFSETQ. The CDR3 reads CASSLPGTGTEAFF. CDR3 DNA sequence: TGCGCCAGCAGCTTGCCGGGTACGGGCACTGAAGCTTTCTTT.

This clone was found a few times. The chain couples TRBV6-1 to TRBJ1-2, with TRBD1 matching 7 bases. The germline CDR1 and CDR2 sequences are MNHNS and SASEGT. Trimming cost V 0 bases and J 4 bases; bases outside gene matches: 5. CDR3 length equals 15 residues. In DNA form, the CDR3 reads TGTGCCAGCAGTGAAGCGCCAGGGGGGTCCTATGGCTACACCTTC. This encodes CASSEAPGGSYGYTF.

The V call is TRBV30, the J call TRBJ1-4; no clear D gene. Germline values: CDR1 GTSNPN, CDR2 SVGIG (reference sequence). The V end was cut by 5 bases, the J end by 10 bases, with 8 bases between. This CDR3 has 10 amino acids. For the CDR3, the DNA is TGTGCCTGGGGCGGGGTAAAACTGTTTTTT. It specifies CAWGGVKLFF.

The rearrangement links TRBV6-6 to TRBJ1-3; D possibly corresponds to TRBD1 (5 bases). The CDR3 sequence is 15 residues long. The germline V gene encodes CDR1 MNHNY and CDR2 SVGAGI (reference sequence). The V gene lost 2 bases and the J gene lost 4 bases, with 12 bases spanning the gap. The CDR3 bases are TGTGCCAGCAGTTACGGGGGGGTTGAAGGAAACACCATATATTTT. Translation gives CASSYGGVEGNTIYF.

A few counts support this clone. This chain uses TRBV6-6 with TRBJ2-1; TRBD1 matches at 9 bases. CDR3 length equals 16 residues. CDR1 is MNHNY and CDR2 is SVGAGI in the germline V gene (reference sequence). After removal of 2 bases from V and 8 bases from J, the junction contained 10 bases not matched to a gene. CDR3 loop: CASSYIKGQGFDEQFF. CDR3 bases: TGTGCCAGCAGTTACATCAAGGGACAGGGATTTGATGAGCAGTTCTTC.

V is TRBV7-9 and J is TRBJ1-2, with 7 positions matching TRBD1. J gave up 8 bases and V 2 bases, and 14 bases lay outside the gene matches. The CDR3 is 16 residues long. Per germline, CDR1 SEHNR and CDR2 FQNEAQ (reference sequence). The CDR3 protein is CASSLWDSTTSWGYTF. In DNA, the CDR3 is TGTGCCAGCAGCTTATGGGACAGCACTACCTCTTGGGGCTACACCTTC. Full variable domain (missing parts from reference TRBV7-9 and TRBJ1-2): DTGVSQNPRHKITKRGQNVTFRCDPISEHNRLYWYRQTLGQGPEFLTYFQNEAQLEKSRLLSDRFSAERPKGSFSTLEIQRTEQGDSAMYLCASSLWDSTTSWGYTFGSGTRLTVV.